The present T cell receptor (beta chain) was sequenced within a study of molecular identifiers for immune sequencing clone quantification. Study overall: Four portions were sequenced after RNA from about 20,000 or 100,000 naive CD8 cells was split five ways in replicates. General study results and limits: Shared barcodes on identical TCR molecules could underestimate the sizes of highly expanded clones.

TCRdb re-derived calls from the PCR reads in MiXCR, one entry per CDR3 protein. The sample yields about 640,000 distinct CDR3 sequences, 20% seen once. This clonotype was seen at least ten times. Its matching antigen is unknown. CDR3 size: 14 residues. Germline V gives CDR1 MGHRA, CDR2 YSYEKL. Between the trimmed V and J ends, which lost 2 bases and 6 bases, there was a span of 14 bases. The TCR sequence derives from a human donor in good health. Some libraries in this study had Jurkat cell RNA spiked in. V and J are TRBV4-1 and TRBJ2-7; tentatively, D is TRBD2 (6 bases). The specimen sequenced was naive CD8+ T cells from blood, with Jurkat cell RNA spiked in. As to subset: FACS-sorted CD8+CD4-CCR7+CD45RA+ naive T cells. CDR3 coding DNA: TGCGCCAGCAGCCAAAGATCGGGGGTGTCCGAGCAGTACTTC. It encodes CASSQRSGVSEQYF.